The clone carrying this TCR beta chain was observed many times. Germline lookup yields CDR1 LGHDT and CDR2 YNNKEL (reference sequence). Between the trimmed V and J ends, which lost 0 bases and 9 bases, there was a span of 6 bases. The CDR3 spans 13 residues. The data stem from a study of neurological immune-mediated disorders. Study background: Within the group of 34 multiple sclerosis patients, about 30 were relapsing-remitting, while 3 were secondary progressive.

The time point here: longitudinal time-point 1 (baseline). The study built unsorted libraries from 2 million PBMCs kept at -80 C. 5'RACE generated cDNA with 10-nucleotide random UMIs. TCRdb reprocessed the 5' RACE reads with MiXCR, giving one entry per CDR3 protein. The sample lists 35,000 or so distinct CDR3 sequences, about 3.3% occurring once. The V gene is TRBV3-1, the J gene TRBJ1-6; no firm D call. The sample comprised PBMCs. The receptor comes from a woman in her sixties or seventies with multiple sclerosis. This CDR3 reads CASSQDETSPLHF. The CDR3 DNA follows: TGTGCCAGCAGCCAAGACGAGACTTCACCCCTCCACTTT.